The clone carrying this TCR beta chain came up once. The target antigen is unknown. CDR1 SNHLY and CDR2 FYNNEI come from the germline V gene. The CDR3 length is 12 residues. V was shortened by 6 bases and J by 5 bases, with 11 bases between the two germline ends. The data originate from a study of Ad26.COV2.S vaccination and SARS-CoV-2 variants. Study information: The vaccine Ad26.COV2.S was put into the muscle once, or twice with 56 days between.

Some clones are missing from TCRdb's copy, which holds only in-frame ones; the method was immunoSEQ multiplex PCR. The data hold approximately 400,000 clones, with roughly four fifths observed a single time. Treatment defined: some 20 received Ad26.COV2.S at low or high dose, single or two shots; five or six received placebo; per-sample allocation not given. Specimens were obtained on day 63 following the first vaccine or placebo injection. An adult of 18-55 years in Boston served as donor. General study results and limits: Breadth measured for non-spike TCRs was similar across vaccine and placebo recipients. Responses of T cells in total may have been underestimated by the TCR breadth and depth analyses.

This TCR derives from a person between 18 and 60 years old who received the Ad26.COV2.S COVID-19 vaccine or a placebo. The rearrangement joins TRBV2 to TRBJ2-7; weak D call: TRBD1 (5 bases). The material sequenced was peripheral blood, taken in a trial of Ad26.COV2.S vaccine versus placebo. CDR3 in amino acids: CASRDTRDEQYF. For the CDR3, the DNA is TGTGCCAGCAGGGACACCCGGGACGAGCAGTACTTC.